The T cell receptor (beta chain) under discussion was sequenced for a study of CD8 T cells in ankylosing spondylitis. Study-wide points: Prior work had noted some motif variants in reactive arthritis blood and synovial fluid. Fewer than ten highly homologous variants made up a TCR beta motif that seemed to typify ankylosing spondylitis blood.

Trimming shortened V by 1 base and J by 8 bases, and 17 bases separated the two germline ends. This CDR3 is 16 amino acids long. Germline-derived CDR1 and CDR2 are KGHDR and SFDVKD. Libraries of TCR beta came from quantitative 5'-RACE with molecular barcodes. TCRdb re-derived calls from the 5' RACE reads in MiXCR, one entry per CDR3 protein. Of fewer than 400,000 distinct CDR3 sequences in the sample, around 22% are singletons; the top ten hold about 16%. About this clonotype itself: The antigen is unknown.

The sequencing input was blood, either unsorted or a sorted T cell fraction (not recorded which). This receptor was taken from a male donor with ankylosing spondylitis. The rearrangement links TRBV24-1 to TRBJ2-1; possibly TRBD1 for D (5 bases). Here the CDR3 reads CATSDFLGLNRDEQFF. The CDR3 nucleotides read TGTGCCACCAGTGATTTCCTGGGGCTCAACCGCGATGAGCAGTTCTTC.